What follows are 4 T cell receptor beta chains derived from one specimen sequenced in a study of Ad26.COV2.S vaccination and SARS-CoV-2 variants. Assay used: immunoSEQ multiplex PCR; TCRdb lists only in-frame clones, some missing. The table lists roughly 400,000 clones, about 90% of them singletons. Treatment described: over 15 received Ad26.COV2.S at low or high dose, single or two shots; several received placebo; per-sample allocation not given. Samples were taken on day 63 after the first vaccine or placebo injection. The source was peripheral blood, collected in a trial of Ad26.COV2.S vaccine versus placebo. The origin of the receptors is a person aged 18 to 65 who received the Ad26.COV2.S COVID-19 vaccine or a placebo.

In DNA, the CDR3 is TGTGCCACCTCACGGTCCAACACCGGGGAGCTGTTTTTT. Translated: CATSRSNTGELFF. The chain has TRBV24-1 and TRBJ2-2; D unresolved. Between the trimmed V and J ends, which lost 9 bases and 2 bases, there was a span of 9 bases. Germline V gives CDR1 KGHDR, CDR2 SFDVKD. The CDR3 runs to 13 residues.

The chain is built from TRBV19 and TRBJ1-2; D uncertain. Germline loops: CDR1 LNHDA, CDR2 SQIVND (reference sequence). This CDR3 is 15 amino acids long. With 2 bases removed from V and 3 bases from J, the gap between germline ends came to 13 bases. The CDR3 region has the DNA TGTGCCAGTAGTATAAGAGGGTCGGACTACTATGGCTACACCTTC. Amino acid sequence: CASSIRGSDYYGYTF. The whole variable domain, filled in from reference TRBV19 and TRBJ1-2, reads DGGITQSPKYLFRKEGQNVTLSCEQNLNHDAMYWYRQDPGQGLRLIYYSQIVNDFQKGDIAEGYSVSREKKESFPLTVTSAQKNPTAFYLCASSIRGSDYYGYTFGSGTRLTVV.

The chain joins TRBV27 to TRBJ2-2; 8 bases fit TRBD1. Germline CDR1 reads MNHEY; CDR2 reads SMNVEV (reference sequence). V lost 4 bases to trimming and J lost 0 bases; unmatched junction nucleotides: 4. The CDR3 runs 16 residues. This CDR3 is CASSSGQGTNTGELFF. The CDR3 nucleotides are TGTGCCAGCAGTTCTGGACAGGGTACGAACACCGGGGAGCTGTTTTTT.

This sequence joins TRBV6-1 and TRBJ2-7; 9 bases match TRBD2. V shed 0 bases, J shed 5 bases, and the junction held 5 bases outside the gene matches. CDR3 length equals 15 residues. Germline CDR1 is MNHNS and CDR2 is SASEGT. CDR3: CASSEAGGRANEQYF. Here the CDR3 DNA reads TGTGCCAGCAGTGAAGCCGGCGGGAGGGCCAACGAGCAGTACTTC.